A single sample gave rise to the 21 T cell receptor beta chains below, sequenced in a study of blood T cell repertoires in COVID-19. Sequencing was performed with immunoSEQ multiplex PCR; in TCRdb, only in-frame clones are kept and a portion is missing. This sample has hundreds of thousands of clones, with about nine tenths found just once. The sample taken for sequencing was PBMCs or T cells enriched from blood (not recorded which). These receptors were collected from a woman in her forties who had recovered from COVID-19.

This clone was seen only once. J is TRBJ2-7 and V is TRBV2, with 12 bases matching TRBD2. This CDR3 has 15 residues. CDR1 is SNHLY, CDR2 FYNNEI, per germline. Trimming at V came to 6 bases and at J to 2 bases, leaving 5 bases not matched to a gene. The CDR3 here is CASRETSGGPYEQYF. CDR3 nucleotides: TGTGCCAGCAGGGAGACTAGCGGGGGTCCCTACGAGCAGTACTTC.

The CDR3, as DNA: TGTGCCACCAGTGACCCCGGGACTAGCGGAGGGGAGCAGTACTTC. This codes for CATSDPGTSGGEQYF. The rearrangement links TRBV24-1 to TRBJ2-7; 11 positions agree with TRBD2. V dropped 4 bases and J dropped 7; count of bases not matched to a gene: 8. This CDR3 region has 15 residues. CDR1 KGHDR and CDR2 SFDVKD come from the germline V gene.

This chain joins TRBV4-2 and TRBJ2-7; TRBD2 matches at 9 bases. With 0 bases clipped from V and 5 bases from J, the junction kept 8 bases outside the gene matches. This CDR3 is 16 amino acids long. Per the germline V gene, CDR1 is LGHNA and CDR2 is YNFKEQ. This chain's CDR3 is CASSQEFLAGLHEQYF. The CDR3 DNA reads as TGTGCCAGCAGCCAAGAATTTCTAGCGGGACTCCACGAGCAGTACTTC.

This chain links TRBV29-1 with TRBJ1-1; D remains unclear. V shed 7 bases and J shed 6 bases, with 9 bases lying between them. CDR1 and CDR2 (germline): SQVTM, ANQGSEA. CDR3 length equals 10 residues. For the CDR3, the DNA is TGCAGCGCCTCTAACGCTGAAGCTTTCTTT. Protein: CSASNAEAFF.

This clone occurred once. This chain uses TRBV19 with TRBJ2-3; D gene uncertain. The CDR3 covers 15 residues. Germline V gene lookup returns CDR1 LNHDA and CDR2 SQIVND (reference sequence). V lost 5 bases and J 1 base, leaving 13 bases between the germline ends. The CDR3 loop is CASSLRLTRTDTQYF. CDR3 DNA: TGTGCCAGTAGTCTGCGGCTGACCCGCACAGATACGCAGTATTTT.

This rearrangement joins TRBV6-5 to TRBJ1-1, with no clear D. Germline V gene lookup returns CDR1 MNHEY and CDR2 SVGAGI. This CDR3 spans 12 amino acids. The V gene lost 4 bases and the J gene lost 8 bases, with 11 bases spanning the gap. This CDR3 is CASSSRHLEAFF. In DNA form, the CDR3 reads TGTGCCAGCAGTTCTCGACACCTGGAAGCTTTCTTT.

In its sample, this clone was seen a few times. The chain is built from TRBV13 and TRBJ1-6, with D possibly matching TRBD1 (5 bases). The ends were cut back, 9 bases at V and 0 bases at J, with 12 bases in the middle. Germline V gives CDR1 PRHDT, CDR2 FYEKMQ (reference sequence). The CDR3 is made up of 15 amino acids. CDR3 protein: CASAGTSSYNSPLHF. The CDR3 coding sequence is TGTGCCAGTGCAGGGACTAGCTCCTATAATTCACCCCTCCACTTT.

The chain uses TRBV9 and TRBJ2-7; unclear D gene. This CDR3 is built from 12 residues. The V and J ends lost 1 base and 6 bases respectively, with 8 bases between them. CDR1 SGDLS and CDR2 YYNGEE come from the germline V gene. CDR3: CASSVHGSEQYF. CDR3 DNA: TGTGCCAGCAGCGTACACGGGTCCGAGCAGTACTTC.

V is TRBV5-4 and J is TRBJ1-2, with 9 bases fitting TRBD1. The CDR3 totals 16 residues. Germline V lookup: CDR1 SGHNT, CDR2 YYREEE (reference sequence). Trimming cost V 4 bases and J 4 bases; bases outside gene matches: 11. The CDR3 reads CASSTGTGLDSYGYTF. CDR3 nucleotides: TGTGCCAGCAGCACCGGGACAGGGTTGGATAGCTATGGCTACACCTTC.

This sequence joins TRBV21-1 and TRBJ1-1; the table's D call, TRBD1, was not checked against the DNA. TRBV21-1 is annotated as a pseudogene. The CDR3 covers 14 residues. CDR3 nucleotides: TGTGCCAGCAGCAAAGGTCCATGGAACACTGAAGCTTTCTTT. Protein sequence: CASSKGPWNTEAFF.

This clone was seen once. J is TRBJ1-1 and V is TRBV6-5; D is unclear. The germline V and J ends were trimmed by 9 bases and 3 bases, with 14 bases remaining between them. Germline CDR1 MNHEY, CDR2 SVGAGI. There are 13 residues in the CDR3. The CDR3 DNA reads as TGTGCCAGTTCCACGGCGGGTTACACTGAAGCTTTCTTT. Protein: CASSTAGYTEAFF.

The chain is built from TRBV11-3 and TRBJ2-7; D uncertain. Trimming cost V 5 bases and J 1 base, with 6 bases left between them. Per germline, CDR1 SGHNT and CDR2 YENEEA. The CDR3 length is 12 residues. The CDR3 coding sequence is TGTGCCAGCAGCCGGGTTTCCTACGAGCAGTACTTC. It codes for CASSRVSYEQYF.

DNA for the CDR3: TGCGCCAGCAGCTTGGCGGCAGTAGCGGACTATGGCTACACCTTC. Residues: CASSLAAVADYGYTF. J is TRBJ1-2 and V is TRBV5-1; D is unclear. Germline V lookup: CDR1 SGHRS, CDR2 YFSETQ. Trimming removed 0 bases at V and 3 bases at J, with 12 bases between. This CDR3 spans 15 amino acids.

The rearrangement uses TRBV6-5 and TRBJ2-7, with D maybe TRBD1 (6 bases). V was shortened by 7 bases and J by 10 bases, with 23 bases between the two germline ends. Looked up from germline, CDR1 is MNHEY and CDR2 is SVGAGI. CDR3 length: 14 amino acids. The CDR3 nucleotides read TGTGCCAGCATTACCGCCGGGGCGAACAGGGCACAGTACTTC. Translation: CASITAGANRAQYF.

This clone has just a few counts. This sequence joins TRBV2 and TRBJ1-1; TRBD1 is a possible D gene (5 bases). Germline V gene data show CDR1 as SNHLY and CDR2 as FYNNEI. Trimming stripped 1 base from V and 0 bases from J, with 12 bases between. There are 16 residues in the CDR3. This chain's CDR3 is CASSEERQDMNTEAFF. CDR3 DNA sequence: TGTGCCAGCAGTGAAGAACGGCAGGACATGAACACTGAAGCTTTCTTT.

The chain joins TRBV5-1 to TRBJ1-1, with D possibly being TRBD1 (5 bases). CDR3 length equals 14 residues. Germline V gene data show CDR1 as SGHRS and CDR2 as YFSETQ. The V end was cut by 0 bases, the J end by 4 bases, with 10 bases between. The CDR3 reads CASSLGGGGTEAFF. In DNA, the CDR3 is TGCGCCAGCAGCTTGGGGGGCGGGGGCACTGAAGCTTTCTTT.

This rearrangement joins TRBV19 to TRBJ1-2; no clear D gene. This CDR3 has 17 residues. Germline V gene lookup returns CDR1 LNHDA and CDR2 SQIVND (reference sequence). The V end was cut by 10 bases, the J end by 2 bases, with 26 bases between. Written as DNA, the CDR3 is TGTGCCACCAGTTTTACCGCGACTCTTGTGGCGAACTATGGCTACACCTTC. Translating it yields CATSFTATLVANYGYTF. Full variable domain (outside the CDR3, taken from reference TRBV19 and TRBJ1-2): DGGITQSPKYLFRKEGQNVTLSCEQNLNHDAMYWYRQDPGQGLRLIYYSQIVNDFQKGDIAEGYSVSREKKESFPLTVTSAQKNPTAFYLCATSFTATLVANYGYTFGSGTRLTVV.

The CDR3 loop is CASGLESLLGEGTYNEQFF. The CDR3 DNA reads TGTGCTAGTGGTTTGGAAAGCCTCCTCGGAGAAGGTACCTACAATGAGCAGTTCTTC. The V and J genes are TRBV12-5 and TRBJ2-1; D remains ambiguous. CDR1 and CDR2 (germline): LGHNT, FRNRAP. V dropped 1 base and J dropped 2 bases, with 21 bases sitting between them. The CDR3 is 19 residues long.

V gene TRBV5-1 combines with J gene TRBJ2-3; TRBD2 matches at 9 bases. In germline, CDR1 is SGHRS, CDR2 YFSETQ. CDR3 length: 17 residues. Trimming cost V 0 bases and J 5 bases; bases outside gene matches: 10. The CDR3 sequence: CASSLVRGGAVGDTQYF. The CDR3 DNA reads TGCGCCAGCAGCTTGGTGCGCGGGGGGGCCGTAGGAGATACGCAGTATTTT.

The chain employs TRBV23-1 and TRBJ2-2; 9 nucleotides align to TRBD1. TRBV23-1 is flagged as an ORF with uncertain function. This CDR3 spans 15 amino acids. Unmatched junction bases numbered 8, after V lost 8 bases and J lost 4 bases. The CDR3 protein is CASEKRDRVTGELFF. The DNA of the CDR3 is TGCGCCAGCGAGAAAAGGGACAGGGTCACCGGGGAGCTGTTTTTT.

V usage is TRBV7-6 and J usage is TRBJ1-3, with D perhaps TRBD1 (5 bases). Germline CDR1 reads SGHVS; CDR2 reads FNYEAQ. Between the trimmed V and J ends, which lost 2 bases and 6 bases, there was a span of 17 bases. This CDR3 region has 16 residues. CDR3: CASSLTEDRDTNTIYF. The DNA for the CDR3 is TGTGCCAGCAGCTTAACCGAAGACAGAGACACAAACACCATATATTTT.